This T cell receptor beta chain was captured by sequencing in a study of CD8 T cells in ankylosing spondylitis. Researchers built TCR beta libraries using quantitative 5'-RACE with molecular barcodes. Via MiXCR, TCRdb re-called the 5' RACE reads, giving one row per CDR3 protein. This table holds 200,000 to 300,000 distinct CDR3 sequences, roughly 10% found once. The CDR3 consists of 12 residues. Germline lookup yields CDR1 SGHRS and CDR2 YFSETQ. Trimming took off 0 bases at V and 4 bases at J, with 4 bases between the two ends. What was sequenced was blood, either unsorted or a sorted T cell fraction (not recorded which). The sequence was obtained from a male donor with ankylosing spondylitis or in good health (not recorded which). This rearrangement joins TRBV5-1 to TRBJ2-5; D call uncertain. CDR3 DNA: TGCGCCAGCAGCTTGGATACAGAGACCCAGTACTTC. It encodes CASSLDTETQYF. The full variable domain, with the rest looked up from reference TRBV5-1 and TRBJ2-5, is KAGVTQTPRYLIKTRGQQVTLSCSPISGHRSVSWYQQTPGQGLQFLFEYFSETQRNKGNFPGRFSGRQFSNSRSEMNVSTLELGDSALYLCASSLDTETQYFGPGTRLLVL.